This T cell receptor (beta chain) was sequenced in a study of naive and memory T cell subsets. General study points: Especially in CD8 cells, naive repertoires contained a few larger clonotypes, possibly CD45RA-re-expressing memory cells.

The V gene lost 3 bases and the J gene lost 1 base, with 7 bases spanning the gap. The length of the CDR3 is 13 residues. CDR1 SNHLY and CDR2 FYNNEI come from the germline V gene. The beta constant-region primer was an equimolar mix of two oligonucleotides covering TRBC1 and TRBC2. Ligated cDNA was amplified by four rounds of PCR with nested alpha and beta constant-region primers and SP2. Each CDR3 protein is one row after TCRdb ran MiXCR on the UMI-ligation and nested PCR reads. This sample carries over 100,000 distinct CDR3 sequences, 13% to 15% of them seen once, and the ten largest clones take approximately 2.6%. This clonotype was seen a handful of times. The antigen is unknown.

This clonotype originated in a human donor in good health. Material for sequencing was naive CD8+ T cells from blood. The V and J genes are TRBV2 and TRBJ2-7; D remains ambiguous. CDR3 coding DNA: TGTGCCAGCAGTGAGTTAGGATCCTACGAGCAGTACTTC. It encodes CASSELGSYEQYF.